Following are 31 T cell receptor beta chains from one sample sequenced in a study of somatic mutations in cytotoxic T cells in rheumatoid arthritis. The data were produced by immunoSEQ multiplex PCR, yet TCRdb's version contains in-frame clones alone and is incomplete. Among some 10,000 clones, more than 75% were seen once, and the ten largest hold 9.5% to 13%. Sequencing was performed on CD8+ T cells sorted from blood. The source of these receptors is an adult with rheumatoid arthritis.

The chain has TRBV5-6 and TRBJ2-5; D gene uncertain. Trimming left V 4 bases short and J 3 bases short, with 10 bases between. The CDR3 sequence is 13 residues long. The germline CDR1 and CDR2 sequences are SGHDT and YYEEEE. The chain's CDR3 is CASSRPPKETQYF. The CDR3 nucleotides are TGTGCCAGCAGCCGCCCCCCCAAAGAGACCCAGTACTTC.

The CDR3 DNA is TGTGCCAGCAGTGGCGGGACGGCTAGCACAGATACGCAGTATTTT. Residues: CASSGGTASTDTQYF. The gene calls are TRBV2 and TRBJ2-3; tentatively, D is TRBD2 (6 bases). Germline loops: CDR1 SNHLY, CDR2 FYNNEI. V shed 4 bases and J shed 0 bases, with 11 bases lying between them. The CDR3 consists of 15 residues.

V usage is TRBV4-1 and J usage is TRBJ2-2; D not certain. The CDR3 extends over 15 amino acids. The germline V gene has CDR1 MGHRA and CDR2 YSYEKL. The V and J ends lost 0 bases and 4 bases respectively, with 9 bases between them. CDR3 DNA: TGCGCCAGCAGCCAAGATGGGTCCGGCACCGGGGAGCTGTTTTTT. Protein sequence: CASSQDGSGTGELFF.

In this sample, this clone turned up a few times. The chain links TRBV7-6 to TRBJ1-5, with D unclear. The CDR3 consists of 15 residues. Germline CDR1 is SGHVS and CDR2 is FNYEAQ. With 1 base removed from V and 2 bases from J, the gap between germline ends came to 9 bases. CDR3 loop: CASSLGPWGNQPQHF. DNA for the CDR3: TGTGCCAGCAGCTTAGGTCCGTGGGGCAATCAGCCCCAGCATTTT.

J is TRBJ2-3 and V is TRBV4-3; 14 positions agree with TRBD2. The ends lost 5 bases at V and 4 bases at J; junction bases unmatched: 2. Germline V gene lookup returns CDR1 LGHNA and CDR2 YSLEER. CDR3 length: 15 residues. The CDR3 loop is CASSWTSGGPDTQYF. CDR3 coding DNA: TGCGCCAGCAGCTGGACTAGCGGGGGGCCAGATACGCAGTATTTT.

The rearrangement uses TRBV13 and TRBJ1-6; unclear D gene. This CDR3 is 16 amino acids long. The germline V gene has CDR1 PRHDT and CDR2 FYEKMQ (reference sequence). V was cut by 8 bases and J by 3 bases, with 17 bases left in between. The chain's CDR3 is CASRSGEGGYNSPLHF. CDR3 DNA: TGTGCCAGCCGGTCCGGGGAGGGCGGCTATAATTCACCCCTCCACTTT.

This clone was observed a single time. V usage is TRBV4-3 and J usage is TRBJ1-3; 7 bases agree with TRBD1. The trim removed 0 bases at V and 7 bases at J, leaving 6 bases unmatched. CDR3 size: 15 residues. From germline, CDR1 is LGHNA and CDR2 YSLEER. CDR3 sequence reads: CASSQDRGMGNTIYF. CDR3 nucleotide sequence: TGCGCCAGCAGCCAAGACAGGGGGATGGGGAACACCATATATTTT.

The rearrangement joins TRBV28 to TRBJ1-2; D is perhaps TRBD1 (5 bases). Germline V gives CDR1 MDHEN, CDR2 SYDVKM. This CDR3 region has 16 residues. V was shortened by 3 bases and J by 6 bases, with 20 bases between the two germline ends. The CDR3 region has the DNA TGTGCCAGCAGTTTCTCATACTCGGGGCGGGATGATGGCTACACCTTC. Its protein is CASSFSYSGRDDGYTF.

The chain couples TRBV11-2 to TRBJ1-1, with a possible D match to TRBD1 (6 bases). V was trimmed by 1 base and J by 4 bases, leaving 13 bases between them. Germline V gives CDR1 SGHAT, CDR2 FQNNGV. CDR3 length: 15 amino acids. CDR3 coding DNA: TGTGCCAGCAGCTTAGGACTGGGACAATTCACTGAAGCTTTCTTT. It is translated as CASSLGLGQFTEAFF.

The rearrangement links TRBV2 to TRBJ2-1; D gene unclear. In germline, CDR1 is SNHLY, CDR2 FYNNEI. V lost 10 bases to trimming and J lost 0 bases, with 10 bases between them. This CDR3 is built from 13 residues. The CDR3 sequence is CATFRNSYNEQFF. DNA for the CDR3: TGTGCCACATTCAGAAACTCCTACAATGAGCAGTTCTTC.

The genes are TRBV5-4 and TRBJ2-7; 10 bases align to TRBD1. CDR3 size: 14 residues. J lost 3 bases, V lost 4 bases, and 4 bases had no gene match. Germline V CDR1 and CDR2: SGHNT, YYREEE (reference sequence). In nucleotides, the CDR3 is TGTGCCAGCAGCCCCTGGACAGGGGGCTACGAGCAGTACTTC. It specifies CASSPWTGGYEQYF.

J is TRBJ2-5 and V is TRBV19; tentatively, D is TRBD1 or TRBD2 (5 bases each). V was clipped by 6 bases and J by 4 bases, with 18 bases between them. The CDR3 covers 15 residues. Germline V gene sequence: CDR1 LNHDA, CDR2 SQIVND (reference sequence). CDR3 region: CASSPIWDRSETQYF. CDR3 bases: TGTGCCAGTAGCCCAATCTGGGACCGCTCAGAGACCCAGTACTTC.

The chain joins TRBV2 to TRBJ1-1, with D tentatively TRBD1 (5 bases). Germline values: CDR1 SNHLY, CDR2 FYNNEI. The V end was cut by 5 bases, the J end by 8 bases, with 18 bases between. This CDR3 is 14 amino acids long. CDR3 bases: TGTGCCAGCAGTTTCGACAGCGAGGTTTCCGAAGCTTTCTTT. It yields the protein CASSFDSEVSEAFF.

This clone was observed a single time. CDR3 nucleotides: TGTGCCAGCAGTCTGACTCCAGGGAGGTCCTACGAGCAGTACTTC. Encoded protein: CASSLTPGRSYEQYF. The chain has TRBV28 and TRBJ2-7, with a possible D match to TRBD2 (6 bases). V was shortened by 5 bases and J by 1 base, with 15 bases between the two germline ends. This CDR3 spans 15 amino acids. Germline values: CDR1 MDHEN, CDR2 SYDVKM.

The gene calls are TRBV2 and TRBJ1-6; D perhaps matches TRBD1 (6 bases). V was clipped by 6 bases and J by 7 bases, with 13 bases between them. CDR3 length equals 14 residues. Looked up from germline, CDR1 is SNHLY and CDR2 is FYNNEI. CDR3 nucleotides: TGTGCCAGCAGCGGACTTACAGGGAATTCACCCCTCCACTTT. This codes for CASSGLTGNSPLHF.

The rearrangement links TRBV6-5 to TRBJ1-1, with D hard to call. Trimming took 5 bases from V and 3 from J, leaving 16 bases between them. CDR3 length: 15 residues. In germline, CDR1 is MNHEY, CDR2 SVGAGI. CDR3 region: CASSRVGGLDTEAFF. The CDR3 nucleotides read TGTGCCAGCAGTAGGGTGGGCGGTTTGGACACTGAAGCTTTCTTT.

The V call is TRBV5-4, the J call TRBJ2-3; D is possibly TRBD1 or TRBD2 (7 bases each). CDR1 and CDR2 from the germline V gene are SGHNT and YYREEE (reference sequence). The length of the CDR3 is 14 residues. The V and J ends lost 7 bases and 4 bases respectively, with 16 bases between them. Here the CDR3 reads CASSQGGASDTQYF. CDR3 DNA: TGTGCCAGCTCCCAGGGGGGGGCGTCAGATACGCAGTATTTT.

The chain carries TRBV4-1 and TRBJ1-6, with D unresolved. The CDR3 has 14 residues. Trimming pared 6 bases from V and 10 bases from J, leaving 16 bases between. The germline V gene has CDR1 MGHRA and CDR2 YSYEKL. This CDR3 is CASRLGGDGSPLHF. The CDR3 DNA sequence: TGCGCCAGCAGACTGGGTGGGGATGGATCACCCCTCCACTTT.

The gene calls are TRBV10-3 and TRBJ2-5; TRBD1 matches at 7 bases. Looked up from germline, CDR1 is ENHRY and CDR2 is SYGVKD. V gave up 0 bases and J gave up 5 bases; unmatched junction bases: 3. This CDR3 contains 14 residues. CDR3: CAISESDRLETQYF. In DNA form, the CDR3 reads TGTGCCATCAGTGAGTCGGACAGGCTGGAGACCCAGTACTTC.

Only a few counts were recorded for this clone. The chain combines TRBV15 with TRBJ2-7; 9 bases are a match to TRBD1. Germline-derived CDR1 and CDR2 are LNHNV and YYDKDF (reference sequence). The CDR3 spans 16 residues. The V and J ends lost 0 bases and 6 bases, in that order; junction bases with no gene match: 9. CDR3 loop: CATSRDTGTGSSEQYF. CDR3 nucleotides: TGTGCCACCAGCAGAGATACCGGGACAGGGAGTAGCGAGCAGTACTTC.

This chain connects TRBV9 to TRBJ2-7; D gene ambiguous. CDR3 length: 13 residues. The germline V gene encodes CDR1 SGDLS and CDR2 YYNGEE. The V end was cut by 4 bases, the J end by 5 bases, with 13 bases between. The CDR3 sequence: CASSPPRVNEQYF. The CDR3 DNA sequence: TGTGCCAGCAGCCCCCCCCGAGTCAACGAGCAGTACTTC.

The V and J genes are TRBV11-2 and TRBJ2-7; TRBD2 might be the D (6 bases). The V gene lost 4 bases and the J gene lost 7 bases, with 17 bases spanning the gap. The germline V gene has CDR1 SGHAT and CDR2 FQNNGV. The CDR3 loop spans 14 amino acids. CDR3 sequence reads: CASSSGLSPWEQYF. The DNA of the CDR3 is TGTGCCAGCAGCTCGGGACTCTCTCCTTGGGAGCAGTACTTC. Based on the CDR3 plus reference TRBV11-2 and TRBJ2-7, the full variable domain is EAGVAQSPRYKIIEKRQSVAFWCNPISGHATLYWYQQILGQGPKLLIQFQNNGVVDDSQLPKDRFSAERLKGVDSTLKIQPAKLEDSAVYLCASSSGLSPWEQYFGPGTRLTVT.

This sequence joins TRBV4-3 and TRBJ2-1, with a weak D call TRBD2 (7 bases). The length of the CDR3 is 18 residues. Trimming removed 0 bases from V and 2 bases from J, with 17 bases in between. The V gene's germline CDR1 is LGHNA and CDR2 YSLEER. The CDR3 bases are TGCGCCAGCAGCCAAGAGGACCGGGGGGCGAACGCCTACAATGAGCAGTTCTTC. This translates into CASSQEDRGANAYNEQFF.

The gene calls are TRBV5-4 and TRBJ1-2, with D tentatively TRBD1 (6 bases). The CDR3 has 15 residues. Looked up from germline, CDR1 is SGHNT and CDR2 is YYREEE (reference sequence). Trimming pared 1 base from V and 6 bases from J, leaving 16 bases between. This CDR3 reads CASSLMDSRRDGYTF. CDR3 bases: TGTGCCAGCAGCTTGATGGACAGCCGGCGGGATGGCTACACCTTC.

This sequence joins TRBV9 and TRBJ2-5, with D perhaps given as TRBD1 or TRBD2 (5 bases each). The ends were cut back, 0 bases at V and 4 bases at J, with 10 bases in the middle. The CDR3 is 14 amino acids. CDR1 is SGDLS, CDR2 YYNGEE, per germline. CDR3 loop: CASSVGGVGETQYF. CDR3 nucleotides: TGTGCCAGCAGCGTAGGAGGGGTCGGAGAGACCCAGTACTTC.

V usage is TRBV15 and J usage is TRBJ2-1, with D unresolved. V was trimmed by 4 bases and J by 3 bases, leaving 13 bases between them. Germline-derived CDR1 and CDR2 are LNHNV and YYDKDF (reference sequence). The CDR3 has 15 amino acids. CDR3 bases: TGTGCCACCAGCAATGTACCCCAGGACTACAATGAGCAGTTCTTC. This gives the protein CATSNVPQDYNEQFF. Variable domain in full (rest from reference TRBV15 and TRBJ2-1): DAMVIQNPRYQVTQFGKPVTLSCSQTLNHNVMYWYQQKSSQAPKLLFHYYDKDFNNEADTPDNFQSRRPNTSFCFLDIRSPGLGDTAMYLCATSNVPQDYNEQFFGPGTRLTVL.

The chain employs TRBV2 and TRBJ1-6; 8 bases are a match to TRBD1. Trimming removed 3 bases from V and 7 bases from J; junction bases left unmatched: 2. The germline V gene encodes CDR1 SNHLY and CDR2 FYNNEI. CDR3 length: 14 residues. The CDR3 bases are TGTGCCAGCAGTGAGGGACAGGAAAATTCACCCCTCCACTTT. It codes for CASSEGQENSPLHF.

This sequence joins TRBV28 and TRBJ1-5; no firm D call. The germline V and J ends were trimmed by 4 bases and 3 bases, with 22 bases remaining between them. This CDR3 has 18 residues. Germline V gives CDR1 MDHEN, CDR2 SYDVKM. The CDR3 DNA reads TGTGCCAGCAGTTCCCCTCTAGGAGAGGTCTGGGTCAATCAGCCCCAGCATTTT. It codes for CASSSPLGEVWVNQPQHF.

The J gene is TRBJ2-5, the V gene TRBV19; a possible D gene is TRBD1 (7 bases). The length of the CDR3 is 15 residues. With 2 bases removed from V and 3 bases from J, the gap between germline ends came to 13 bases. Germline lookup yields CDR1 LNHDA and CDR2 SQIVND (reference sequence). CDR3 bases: TGTGCCAGTAGTATATATCCAGGGGGGAAAGAGACCCAGTACTTC. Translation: CASSIYPGGKETQYF. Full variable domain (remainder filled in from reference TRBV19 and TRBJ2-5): DGGITQSPKYLFRKEGQNVTLSCEQNLNHDAMYWYRQDPGQGLRLIYYSQIVNDFQKGDIAEGYSVSREKKESFPLTVTSAQKNPTAFYLCASSIYPGGKETQYFGPGTRLLVL.

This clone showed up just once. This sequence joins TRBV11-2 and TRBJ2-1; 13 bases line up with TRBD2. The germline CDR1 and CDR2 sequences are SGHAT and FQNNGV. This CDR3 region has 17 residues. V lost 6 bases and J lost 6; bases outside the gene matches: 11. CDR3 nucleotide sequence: TGTGCCAGCAGGGGGACTAGCGGGAACCGACCCCTCAATGAGCAGTTCTTC. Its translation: CASRGTSGNRPLNEQFF.

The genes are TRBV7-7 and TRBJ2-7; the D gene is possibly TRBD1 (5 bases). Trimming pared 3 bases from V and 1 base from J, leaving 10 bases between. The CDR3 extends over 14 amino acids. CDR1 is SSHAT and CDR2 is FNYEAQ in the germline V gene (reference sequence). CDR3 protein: CASSLTERSYEQYF. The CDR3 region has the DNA TGTGCCAGCAGCTTGACAGAGAGGTCCTACGAGCAGTACTTC. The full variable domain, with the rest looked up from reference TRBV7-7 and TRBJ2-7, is GAGVSQSPRYKVTKRGQDVTLRCDPISSHATLYWYQQALGQGPEFLTYFNYEAQPDKSGLPSDRFSAERPEGSISTLTIQRTEQRDSAMYRCASSLTERSYEQYFGPGTRLTVT.